This T cell receptor beta chain was sequenced during a study of molecular identifiers for immune sequencing clone quantification. Findings and limits, study-wide: Clones that exceeded 20 RNA copies held over 99% of effector molecules, yet under 1% in naive cells.

One entry per CDR3 protein, called by TCRdb with MiXCR from the PCR reads. The sample contains fewer than 100,000 distinct CDR3 sequences, around a fifth of which appear only once. Germline CDR1 is GTSNPN and CDR2 is SVGIG (reference sequence). The CDR3 is made up of 13 amino acids. V lost 2 bases to trimming and J lost 8 bases, with 13 bases between them. This clonotype was detected many times. What it binds is not known. Sorting selected naive CD8 T cells with a CD8+CD4-CCR7+CD45RA+ phenotype. Material: naive CD8+ T cells from blood, with Jurkat cell RNA spiked in. Subset: FACS-sorted CD8+CD4-CCR7+CD45RA+ naive T cells. The sequence came from a human donor in good health. Some libraries in this study had Jurkat cell RNA spiked in. The rearrangement joins TRBV30 to TRBJ2-1; weak D call: TRBD1 (6 bases). CDR3 in amino acids: CAWSSAQGYEQFF. CDR3 sequence (DNA): TGTGCCTGGAGTTCAGCGCAGGGGTATGAGCAGTTCTTC.